The next 5 T cell receptor beta chains were all read from a single sample in a study of blood T cell repertoires in COVID-19. Sequenced by immunoSEQ multiplex PCR; TCRdb stores in-frame clones only, minus some. Of more than 250,000 clones listed, approximately 88% are singletons. The specimen sequenced was peripheral blood. The receptors derive from a human donor in a cohort sampled during active COVID-19.

This chain uses TRBV25-1 with TRBJ1-1; the match to TRBD1 covers 9 bases. V shed 8 bases and J 8 bases; nucleotides not matched to a gene: 3. Looked up from germline, CDR1 is MGHDK and CDR2 is SYGVNS. This CDR3 contains 11 residues. CDR3 coding DNA: TGTGCCAGCGGGGGGACAGGGGAAGCTTTCTTT. Translating it yields CASGGTGEAFF.

This clone was seen only once. This sequence joins TRBV13 and TRBJ2-2; D gene uncertain. Germline V gene lookup returns CDR1 PRHDT and CDR2 FYEKMQ (reference sequence). Trimming took off 1 base at V and 3 bases at J, with 6 bases between the two ends. CDR3 length equals 14 residues. Written as DNA, the CDR3 is TGTGCCAGCAGCTTAGATCGTTACACCGGGGAGCTGTTTTTT. It codes for CASSLDRYTGELFF.

J is TRBJ2-1 and V is TRBV19; tentatively, D is TRBD1 (5 bases). CDR3 length: 13 residues. CDR1 and CDR2 from the germline V gene are LNHDA and SQIVND (reference sequence). V was trimmed by 5 bases and J by 4 bases, leaving 9 bases between them. CDR3 DNA sequence: TGTGCCAGTAGTTACCAGGGTTACAATGAGCAGTTCTTC. Translated: CASSYQGYNEQFF.

The gene calls are TRBV5-4 and TRBJ2-7, with 8 nucleotides matching TRBD2. Germline V CDR1 and CDR2: SGHNT, YYREEE (reference sequence). CDR3 length: 12 amino acids. J lost 6 bases, V lost 3 bases, and 2 bases had no gene match. Here the CDR3 reads CASSSTSGEQYF. In DNA, the CDR3 is TGTGCCAGCAGCTCAACTAGCGGCGAGCAGTACTTC.

The chain is built from TRBV27 and TRBJ1-1, with unresolved D. Germline loops: CDR1 MNHEY, CDR2 SMNVEV (reference sequence). This CDR3 has 14 amino acids. The germline V and J ends were trimmed by 6 bases and 5 bases, with 16 bases remaining between them. The CDR3 spells CASRLVSPVTEAFF. For the CDR3, the DNA is TGTGCCAGCAGACTTGTATCACCGGTGACTGAAGCTTTCTTT.